The source of this TCR beta chain is a study of post-analysis software for immune sequencing data. Study observations and caveats: Relative to controls, patients had roughly five TRBV segments at higher frequency, with TRBV5-6, TRBV5-1 and TRBV20-1 among these. Pronounced co-clustering by F measure was evident among identically batched samples.

Germline V gene data show CDR1 as SQVTM and CDR2 as ANQGSEA. Trimming took off 2 bases at V and 0 bases at J, with 11 bases between the two ends. The CDR3 spans 15 residues. Sequencing libraries made from TCR beta cDNA carried unique molecular identifiers. TCRdb independently ran MiXCR on the PCR reads; one entry per CDR3 protein. The sample includes around 440,000 distinct CDR3 sequences, approximately 45% seen only once; the top ten take about 12%. This clonotype was recorded a few times. Antigen unknown. Source material: blood. The chain carries TRBV29-1 and TRBJ2-1; D not resolved. The sequence derives from a girl aged 10-17 years with multiple sclerosis. The CDR3: CSVESGPLSYNEQFF. DNA of the CDR3: TGCAGCGTTGAATCAGGTCCCCTCTCCTACAATGAGCAGTTCTTC.